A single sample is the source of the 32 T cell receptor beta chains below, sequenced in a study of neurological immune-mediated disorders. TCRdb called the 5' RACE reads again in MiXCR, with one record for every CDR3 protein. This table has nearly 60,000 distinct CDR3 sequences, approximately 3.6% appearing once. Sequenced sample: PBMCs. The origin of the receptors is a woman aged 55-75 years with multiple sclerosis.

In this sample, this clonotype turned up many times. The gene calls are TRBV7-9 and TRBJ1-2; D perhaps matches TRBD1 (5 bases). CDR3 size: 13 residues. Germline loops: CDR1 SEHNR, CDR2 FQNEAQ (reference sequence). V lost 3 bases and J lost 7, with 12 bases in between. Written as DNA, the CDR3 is TGTGCCAGCAGCTTTCAGGGTGATTTTGGCTACACCTTC. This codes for CASSFQGDFGYTF.

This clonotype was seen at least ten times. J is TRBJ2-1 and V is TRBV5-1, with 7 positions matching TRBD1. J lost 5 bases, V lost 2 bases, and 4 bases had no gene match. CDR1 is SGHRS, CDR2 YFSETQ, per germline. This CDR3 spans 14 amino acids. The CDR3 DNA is TGCGCCAGCAGCTTACAGGGGTCCGACAATGAGCAGTTCTTC. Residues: CASSLQGSDNEQFF. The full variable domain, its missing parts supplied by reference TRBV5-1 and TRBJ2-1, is KAGVTQTPRYLIKTRGQQVTLSCSPISGHRSVSWYQQTPGQGLQFLFEYFSETQRNKGNFPGRFSGRQFSNSRSEMNVSTLELGDSALYLCASSLQGSDNEQFFGPGTRLTVL.

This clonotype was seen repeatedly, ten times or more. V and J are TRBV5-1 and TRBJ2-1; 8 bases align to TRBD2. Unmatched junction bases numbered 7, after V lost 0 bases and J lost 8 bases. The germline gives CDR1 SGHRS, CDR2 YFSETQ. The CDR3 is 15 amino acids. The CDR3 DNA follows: TGCGCCAGCAGCTTGGACGCTAGACTAGCGTATGAGCAGTTCTTC. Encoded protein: CASSLDARLAYEQFF.

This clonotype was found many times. The CDR3 DNA is TGCGCCAGCCAGAGGGACAACTCCTACGAGCAGTACTTC. Its translation is CASQRDNSYEQYF. The J gene is TRBJ2-7, the V gene TRBV10-2, with TRBD1 as a possible D gene (6 bases). This CDR3 region has 13 residues. The germline V gene has CDR1 WSHSY and CDR2 SAAADI. Trimming stripped 8 bases from V and 0 bases from J, with 11 bases between.

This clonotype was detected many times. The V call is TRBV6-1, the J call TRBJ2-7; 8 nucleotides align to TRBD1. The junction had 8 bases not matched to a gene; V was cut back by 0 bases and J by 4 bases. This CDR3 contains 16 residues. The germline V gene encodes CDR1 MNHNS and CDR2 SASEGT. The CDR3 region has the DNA TGTGCCAGCAGTGAAGCGGGGGCGGACAGGGAGTACGAGCAGTACTTC. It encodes CASSEAGADREYEQYF.

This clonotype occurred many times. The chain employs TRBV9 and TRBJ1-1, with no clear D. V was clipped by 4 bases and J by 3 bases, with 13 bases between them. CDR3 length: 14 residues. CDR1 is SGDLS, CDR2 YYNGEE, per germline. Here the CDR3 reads CASSPLGSYTEAFF. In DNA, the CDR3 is TGTGCCAGCAGCCCTCTCGGGTCCTACACTGAAGCTTTCTTT. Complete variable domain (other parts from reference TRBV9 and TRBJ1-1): DSGVTQTPKHLITATGQRVTLRCSPRSGDLSVYWYQQSLDQGLQFLIQYYNGEERAKGNILERFSAQQFPDLHSELNLSSLELGDSALYFCASSPLGSYTEAFFGQGTRLTVV.

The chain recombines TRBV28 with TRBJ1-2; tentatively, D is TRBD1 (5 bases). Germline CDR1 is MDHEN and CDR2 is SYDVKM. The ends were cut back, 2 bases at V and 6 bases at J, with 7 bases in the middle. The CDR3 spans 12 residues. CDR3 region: CASSLTRDGYTF. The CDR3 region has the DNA TGTGCCAGCAGTTTAACCAGGGATGGCTACACCTTC.

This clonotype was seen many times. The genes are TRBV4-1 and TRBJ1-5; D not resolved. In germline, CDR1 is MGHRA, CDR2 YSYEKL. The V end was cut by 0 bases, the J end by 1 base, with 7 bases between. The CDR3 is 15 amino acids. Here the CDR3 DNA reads TGCGCCAGCAGCCAAGATCCTCCCAGCAATCAGCCCCAGCATTTT. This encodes CASSQDPPSNQPQHF.

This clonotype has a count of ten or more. DNA for the CDR3: TGCAGTGCTAGAGGCGGTGGTACGCCCCAGCATTTT. Its protein product is CSARGGGTPQHF. The chain has TRBV20-1 and TRBJ1-5; unclear D gene. Germline V gene sequence: CDR1 DFQATT, CDR2 SNEGSKA (reference sequence). V was trimmed by 1 base and J by 9 bases, leaving 10 bases between them. CDR3 size: 12 residues.

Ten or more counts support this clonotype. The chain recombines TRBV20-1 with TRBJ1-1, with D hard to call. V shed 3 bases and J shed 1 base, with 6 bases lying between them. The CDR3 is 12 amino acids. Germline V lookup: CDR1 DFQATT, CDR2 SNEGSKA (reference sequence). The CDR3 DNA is TGCAGTGCTAGGGGCCAGAACACTGAAGCTTTCTTT. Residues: CSARGQNTEAFF.

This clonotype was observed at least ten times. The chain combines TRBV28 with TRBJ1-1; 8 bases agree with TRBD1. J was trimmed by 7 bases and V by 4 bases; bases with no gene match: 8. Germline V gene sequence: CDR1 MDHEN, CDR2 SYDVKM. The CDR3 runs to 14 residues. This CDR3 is CASSWPDRGGEAFF. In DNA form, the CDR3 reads TGTGCCAGCAGTTGGCCCGACAGGGGTGGTGAAGCTTTCTTT.

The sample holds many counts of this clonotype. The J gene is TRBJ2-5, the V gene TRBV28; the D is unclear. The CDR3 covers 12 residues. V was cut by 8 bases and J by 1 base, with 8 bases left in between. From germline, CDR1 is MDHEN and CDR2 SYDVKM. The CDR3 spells CASHRVQETQYF. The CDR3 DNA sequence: TGTGCCAGCCACCGGGTCCAAGAGACCCAGTACTTC.

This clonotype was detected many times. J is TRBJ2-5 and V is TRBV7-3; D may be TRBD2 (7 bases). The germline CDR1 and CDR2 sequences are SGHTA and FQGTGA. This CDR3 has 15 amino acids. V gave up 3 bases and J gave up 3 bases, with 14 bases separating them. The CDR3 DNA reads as TGTGCCAGCAGCTTTTGGGGGGGGCAGGAAGAGACCCAGTACTTC. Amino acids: CASSFWGGQEETQYF.

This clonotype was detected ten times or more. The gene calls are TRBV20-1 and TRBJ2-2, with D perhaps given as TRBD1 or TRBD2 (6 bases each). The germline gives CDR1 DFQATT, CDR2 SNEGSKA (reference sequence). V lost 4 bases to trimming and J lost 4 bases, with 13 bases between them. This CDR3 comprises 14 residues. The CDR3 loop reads CSAISGASTGELFF. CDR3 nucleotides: TGCAGTGCTATTTCGGGGGCGAGCACCGGGGAGCTGTTTTTT.

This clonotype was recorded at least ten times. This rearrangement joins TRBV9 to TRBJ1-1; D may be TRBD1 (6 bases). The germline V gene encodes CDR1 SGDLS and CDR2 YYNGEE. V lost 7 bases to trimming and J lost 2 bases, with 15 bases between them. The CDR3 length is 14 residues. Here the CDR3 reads CASGGGGPNTEAFF. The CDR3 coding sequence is TGTGCCAGCGGAGGAGGGGGACCAAACACTGAAGCTTTCTTT.

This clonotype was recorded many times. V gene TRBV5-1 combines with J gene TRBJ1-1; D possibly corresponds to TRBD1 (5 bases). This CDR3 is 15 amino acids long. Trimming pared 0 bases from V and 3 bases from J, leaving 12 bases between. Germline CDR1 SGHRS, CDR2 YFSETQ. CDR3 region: CASSLEQGPYTEAFF. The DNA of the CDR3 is TGCGCCAGCAGCTTGGAGCAGGGACCGTACACTGAAGCTTTCTTT.

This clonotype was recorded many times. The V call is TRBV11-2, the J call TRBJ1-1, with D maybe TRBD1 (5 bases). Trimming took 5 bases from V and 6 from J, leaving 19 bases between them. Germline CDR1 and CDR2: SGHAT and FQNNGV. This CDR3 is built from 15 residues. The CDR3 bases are TGTGCCAGCAGCCAAGGACCCGCCCGGGGACCTGAAGCTTTCTTT. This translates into CASSQGPARGPEAFF.

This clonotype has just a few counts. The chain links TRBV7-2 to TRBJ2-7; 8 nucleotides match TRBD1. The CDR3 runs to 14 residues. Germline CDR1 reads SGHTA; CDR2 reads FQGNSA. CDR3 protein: CASLARDRSYEQYF. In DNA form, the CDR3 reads TGTGCAAGCTTAGCCCGGGACAGGTCCTACGAGCAGTACTTC.

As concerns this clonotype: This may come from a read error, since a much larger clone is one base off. The CDR3 DNA is TGTGCCATCAGCCGAAGACAGGTGATCTACGAGCAGTACTTC. It yields the protein CAISRRQVIYEQYF. The chain carries TRBV28 and TRBJ2-7; possibly TRBD1 for D (6 bases). V was shortened by 10 bases and J by 3 bases, with 19 bases between the two germline ends. CDR3 length: 14 residues. The germline V gene encodes CDR1 MDHEN and CDR2 SYDVKM.

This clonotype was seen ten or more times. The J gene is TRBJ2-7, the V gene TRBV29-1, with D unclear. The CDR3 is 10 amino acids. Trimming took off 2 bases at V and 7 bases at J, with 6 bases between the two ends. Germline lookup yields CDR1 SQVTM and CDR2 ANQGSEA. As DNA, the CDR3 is TGCAGCGTTGAATCTGGAGAGCAGTACTTC. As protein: CSVESGEQYF.

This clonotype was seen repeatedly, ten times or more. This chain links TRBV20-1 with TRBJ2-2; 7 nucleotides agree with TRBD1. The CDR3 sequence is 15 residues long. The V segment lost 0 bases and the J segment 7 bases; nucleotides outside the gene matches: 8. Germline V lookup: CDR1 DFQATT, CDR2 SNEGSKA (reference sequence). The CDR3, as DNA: TGCAGTGCTAGAGACCGCAGGGGGTTGAACGGGGAGCTGTTTTTT. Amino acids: CSARDRRGLNGELFF.

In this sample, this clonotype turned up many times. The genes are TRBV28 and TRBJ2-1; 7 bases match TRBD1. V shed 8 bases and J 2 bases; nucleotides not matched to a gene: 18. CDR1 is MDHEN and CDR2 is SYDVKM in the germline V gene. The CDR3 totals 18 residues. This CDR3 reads CASRSLITGVSAYNEQFF. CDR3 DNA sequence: TGTGCCAGCCGATCTCTCATTACAGGGGTAAGCGCCTACAATGAGCAGTTCTTC.

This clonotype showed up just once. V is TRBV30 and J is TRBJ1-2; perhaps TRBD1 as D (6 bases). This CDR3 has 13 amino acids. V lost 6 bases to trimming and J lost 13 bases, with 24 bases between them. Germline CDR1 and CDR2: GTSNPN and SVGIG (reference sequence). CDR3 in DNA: TGTGCCTGCCTCATGGGGGGGCAGAGAAAGGGCACCTTC. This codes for CACLMGGQRKGTF.

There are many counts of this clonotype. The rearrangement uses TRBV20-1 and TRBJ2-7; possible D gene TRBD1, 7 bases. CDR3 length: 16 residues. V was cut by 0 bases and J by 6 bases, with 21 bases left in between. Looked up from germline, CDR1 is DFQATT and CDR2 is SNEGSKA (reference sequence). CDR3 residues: CSARDATQGGEREQYF. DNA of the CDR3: TGCAGTGCTAGAGACGCGACCCAGGGGGGTGAACGCGAGCAGTACTTC.

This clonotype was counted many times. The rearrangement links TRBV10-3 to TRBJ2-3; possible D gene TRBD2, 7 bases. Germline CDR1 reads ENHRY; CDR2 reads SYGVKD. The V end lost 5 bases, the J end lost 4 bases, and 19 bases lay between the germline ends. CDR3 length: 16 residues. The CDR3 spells CAISTRGGLYADTQYF. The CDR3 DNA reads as TGTGCCATCAGTACTAGGGGGGGCTTGTATGCAGATACGCAGTATTTT.

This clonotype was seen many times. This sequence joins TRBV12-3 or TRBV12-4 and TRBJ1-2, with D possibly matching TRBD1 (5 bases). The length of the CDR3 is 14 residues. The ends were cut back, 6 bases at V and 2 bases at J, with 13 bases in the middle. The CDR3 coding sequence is TGTGCCAGCAGGGCAGGGCGTTTCAACTATGGCTACACCTTC. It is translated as CASRAGRFNYGYTF.

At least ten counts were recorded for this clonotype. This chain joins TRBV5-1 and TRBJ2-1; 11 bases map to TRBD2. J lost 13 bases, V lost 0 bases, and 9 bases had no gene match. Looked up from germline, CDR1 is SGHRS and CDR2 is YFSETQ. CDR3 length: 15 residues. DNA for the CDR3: TGCGCCAGCAGCTTGGGAGGGCTAGCGGGAGGCCGTCAGTTCTTC. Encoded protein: CASSLGGLAGGRQFF.

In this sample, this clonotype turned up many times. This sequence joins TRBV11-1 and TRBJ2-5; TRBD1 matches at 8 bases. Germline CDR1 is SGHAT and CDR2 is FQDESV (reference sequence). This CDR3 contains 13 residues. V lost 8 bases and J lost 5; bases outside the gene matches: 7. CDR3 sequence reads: CASGQGAWETQYF. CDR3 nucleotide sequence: TGTGCCAGCGGCCAGGGGGCCTGGGAGACCCAGTACTTC.

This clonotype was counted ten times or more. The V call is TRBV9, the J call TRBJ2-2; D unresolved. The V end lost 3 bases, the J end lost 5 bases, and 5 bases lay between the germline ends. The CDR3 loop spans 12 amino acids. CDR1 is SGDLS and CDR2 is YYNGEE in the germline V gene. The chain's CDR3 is CASSGSTGELFF. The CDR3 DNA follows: TGTGCCAGCAGCGGATCGACCGGGGAGCTGTTTTTT.

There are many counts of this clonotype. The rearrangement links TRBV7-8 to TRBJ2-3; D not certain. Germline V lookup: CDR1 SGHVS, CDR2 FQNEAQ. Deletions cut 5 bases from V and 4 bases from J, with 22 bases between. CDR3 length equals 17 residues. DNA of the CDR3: TGTGCCAGCAGCCCCGACTTGACGATCCTTCAATCAGATACGCAGTATTTT. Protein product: CASSPDLTILQSDTQYF.

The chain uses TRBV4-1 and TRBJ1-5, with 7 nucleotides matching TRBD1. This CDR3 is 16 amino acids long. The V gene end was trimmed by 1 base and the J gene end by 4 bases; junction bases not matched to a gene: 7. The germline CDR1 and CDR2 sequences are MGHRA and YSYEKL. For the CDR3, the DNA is TGCGCCAGCAGCCAAGGGAAGGGACAGCAGAATCAGCCCCAGCATTTT. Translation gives CASSQGKGQQNQPQHF.

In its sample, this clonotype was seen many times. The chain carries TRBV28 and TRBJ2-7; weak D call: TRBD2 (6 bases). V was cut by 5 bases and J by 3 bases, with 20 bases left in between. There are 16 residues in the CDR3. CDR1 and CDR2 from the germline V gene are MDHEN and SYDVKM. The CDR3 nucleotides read TGTGCCAGCAGTCCCCTCGGGCGGGGAACACACTACGAGCAGTACTTC. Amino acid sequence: CASSPLGRGTHYEQYF.